Below are 19 T cell receptor beta chains sequenced from a single sample in a study of T cell responses to AZD1222 COVID-19 vaccine (dated by TCRdb to the early 2020s). The library relied on the immunoSEQ multiplex PCR assay. The immuneACCESS repertoire file appears here via TCRdb, limited to in-frame rearrangements. These files lack a portion of the clones; in checked studies, under half of the deficit traces to unresolved V genes, and the cause of the others is not known. A total of fewer than 110,000 clones appear in this sample, around 90% of them only once. Around 4.5% of the sample belongs to the ten largest clones. This specimen's time point label, interpreted: baseline before first vaccination. This sample comprised peripheral blood, obtained on day 0 of AZD1222 vaccination. These receptors were taken from an adult in good health.

This clone was seen once. This chain connects TRBV19 to TRBJ1-1, with TRBD1 identical over 9 bases. The CDR3 consists of 13 residues. The germline V gene encodes CDR1 LNHDA and CDR2 SQIVND (reference sequence). V dropped 7 bases and J dropped 6; count of bases not matched to a gene: 6. As DNA, the CDR3 is TGTGCCAGTACCGCGGACAGGGGCCCTGAAGCTTTCTTT. This codes for CASTADRGPEAFF. Full variable domain (missing parts from reference TRBV19 and TRBJ1-1): DGGITQSPKYLFRKEGQNVTLSCEQNLNHDAMYWYRQDPGQGLRLIYYSQIVNDFQKGDIAEGYSVSREKKESFPLTVTSAQKNPTAFYLCASTADRGPEAFFGQGTRLTVV.

This rearrangement joins TRBV27 to TRBJ2-7; TRBD2 is a possible D gene (6 bases). In germline, CDR1 is MNHEY, CDR2 SMNVEV (reference sequence). CDR3 length: 14 amino acids. V was clipped by 7 bases and J by 0 bases, with 13 bases between them. This chain's CDR3 is CASKASASSYEQYF. The CDR3, as DNA: TGTGCCAGCAAGGCTAGCGCGAGCTCCTACGAGCAGTACTTC.

This rearrangement joins TRBV7-2 to TRBJ1-2; 10 bases map to TRBD1. In germline, CDR1 is SGHTA, CDR2 FQGNSA. The V gene end was trimmed by 3 bases and the J gene end by 7 bases; junction bases not matched to a gene: 2. The length of the CDR3 is 13 residues. CDR3 sequence: CASSFGQGGGYTF. The DNA of the CDR3 is TGTGCCAGCAGCTTCGGACAGGGGGGTGGCTACACCTTC. The full variable domain, in which reference TRBV7-2 and TRBJ1-2 provide the parts outside the CDR3, is GAGVSQSPSNKVTEKGKDVELRCDPISGHTALYWYRQSLGQGLEFLIYFQGNSAPDKSGLPSDRFSAERTGGSVSTLTIQRTQQEDSAVYLCASSFGQGGGYTFGSGTRLTVV.

This clone was recorded only once. The V gene is TRBV5-1, the J gene TRBJ2-7; TRBD1 aligns across 8 bases. Germline V gene lookup returns CDR1 SGHRS and CDR2 YFSETQ. The CDR3 spans 13 residues. V was pared by 2 bases and J by 9 bases, with 7 bases of the junction left unmatched. CDR3 sequence (DNA): TGCGCCAGCAGCTTTGCAGGGGGCCTTGGGCAGTACTTC. This translates into CASSFAGGLGQYF.

V usage is TRBV29-1 and J usage is TRBJ1-1; TRBD1 might be the D (5 bases). Looked up from germline, CDR1 is SQVTM and CDR2 is ANQGSEA. V was trimmed by 4 bases and J by 4 bases, leaving 13 bases between them. The CDR3 runs to 13 residues. CDR3: CSVGWGVGTEAFF. The CDR3 bases are TGCAGCGTTGGTTGGGGGGTGGGCACTGAAGCTTTCTTT.

V is TRBV19 and J is TRBJ2-5; 9 positions agree with TRBD1. The CDR3 covers 14 residues. Germline assignment: CDR1 LNHDA and CDR2 SQIVND (reference sequence). The ends lost 3 bases at V and 5 bases at J; junction bases unmatched: 4. Here the CDR3 DNA reads TGTGCCAGTAGTATGGGGACAGGGAGGGAGACCCAGTACTTC. It codes for CASSMGTGRETQYF.

The chain recombines TRBV10-3 with TRBJ1-2; D gene ambiguous. This CDR3 contains 14 residues. With 7 bases removed from V and 2 bases from J, the gap between germline ends came to 14 bases. Germline-derived CDR1 and CDR2 are ENHRY and SYGVKD. The CDR3 bases are TGTGCCATCAACCGCTACCCTGGGAACTATGGCTACACCTTC. Its translation: CAINRYPGNYGYTF.

The chain links TRBV7-3 to TRBJ1-1; 7 bases match TRBD1. The CDR3 sequence is 13 residues long. Germline trimming cut 4 bases from V and 3 bases from J; bases unmatched to any gene: 2. CDR1 and CDR2 from the germline V gene are SGHTA and FQGTGA. The DNA for the CDR3 is TGTGCCAGCAGCTCAGGGGGGTACACTGAAGCTTTCTTT. This sequence encodes CASSSGGYTEAFF.

In DNA, the CDR3 is TGTGCCAGCAGTGAAACAGGGCTTGGCTACACCTTC. Translating it yields CASSETGLGYTF. V gene TRBV25-1 combines with J gene TRBJ1-2, with D perhaps matching TRBD1 (6 bases). CDR1 is MGHDK and CDR2 is SYGVNS in the germline V gene. Trimming left V 2 bases short and J 7 bases short, with 8 bases between. The CDR3 runs to 12 residues.

The chain carries TRBV2 and TRBJ2-7, with TRBD1 as a possible D gene (5 bases). The CDR3 has 12 amino acids. The V gene lost 9 bases and the J gene lost 5 bases, with 14 bases spanning the gap. From germline, CDR1 is SNHLY and CDR2 FYNNEI. Here the CDR3 DNA reads TGTGCCAGTGAGGCGCAGGGTAACGAGCAGTACTTC. Residues: CASEAQGNEQYF. The whole variable domain, filled in from reference TRBV2 and TRBJ2-7, reads EPEVTQTPSHQVTQMGQEVILRCVPISNHLYFYWYRQILGQKVEFLVSFYNNEISEKSEIFDDQFSVERPDGSNFTLKIRSTKLEDSAMYFCASEAQGNEQYFGPGTRLTVT.

This clone has just one count. This chain links TRBV5-4 with TRBJ1-1, with D possibly matching TRBD1 (6 bases). V was trimmed by 5 bases and J by 2 bases, leaving 16 bases between them. Germline V gives CDR1 SGHNT, CDR2 YYREEE (reference sequence). The CDR3 length is 15 residues. The DNA for the CDR3 is TGTGCCAGCAGAATCTGGGGAGGGACAAACACTGAAGCTTTCTTT. Its translation is CASRIWGGTNTEAFF.

V and J are TRBV13 and TRBJ1-4; D not certain. The CDR3 extends over 14 amino acids. Germline values: CDR1 PRHDT, CDR2 FYEKMQ (reference sequence). The V end was cut by 5 bases, the J end by 0 bases, with 7 bases between. CDR3 coding DNA: TGTGCCAGCAGCGGCGGGACAACTAATGAAAAACTGTTTTTT. This sequence encodes CASSGGTTNEKLFF. The full variable domain, its missing parts supplied by reference TRBV13 and TRBJ1-4, is AAGVIQSPRHLIKEKRETATLKCYPIPRHDTVYWYQQGPGQDPQFLISFYEKMQSDKGSIPDRFSAQQFSDYHSELNMSSLELGDSALYFCASSGGTTNEKLFFGSGTQLSVL.

The J gene is TRBJ2-3, the V gene TRBV5-4; unclear D gene. The CDR3 is 15 residues long. Trimming stripped 2 bases from V and 3 bases from J, with 13 bases between. Germline lookup yields CDR1 SGHNT and CDR2 YYREEE (reference sequence). In DNA form, the CDR3 reads TGTGCCAGCAGCTTATTGGCTAGTGGGACAGATACGCAGTATTTT. The encoded protein is CASSLLASGTDTQYF.

This clone was recorded only once. This chain uses TRBV5-6 with TRBJ1-4; D is perhaps TRBD1 (5 bases). The germline V and J ends were trimmed by 7 bases and 2 bases, with 21 bases remaining between them. Germline lookup yields CDR1 SGHDT and CDR2 YYEEEE. This CDR3 has 17 amino acids. CDR3 bases: TGTGCCAGCCGGCGGGGCGGGAGGAGGGCGACTAATGAAAAACTGTTTTTT. The encoded protein is CASRRGGRRATNEKLFF.

The chain joins TRBV7-3 to TRBJ2-3, with D perhaps TRBD1 or TRBD2 (5 bases each). The CDR3 is made up of 14 amino acids. V lost 1 base and J lost 2, with 7 bases in between. The germline gives CDR1 SGHTA, CDR2 FQGTGA. The CDR3 nucleotides are TGTGCCAGCAGCTTAAGGGGGTCCACAGATACGCAGTATTTT. Its protein product is CASSLRGSTDTQYF.

The V and J genes are TRBV19 and TRBJ2-7; D perhaps matches TRBD1 (5 bases). CDR3 length: 12 amino acids. CDR1 is LNHDA, CDR2 SQIVND, per germline (reference sequence). The V end was cut by 4 bases, the J end by 6 bases, with 10 bases between. The CDR3 bases are TGTGCCAGTAGTACTCAGGGCTCCGAGCAGTACTTC. Translated: CASSTQGSEQYF.

This clone appeared once. The V and J genes are TRBV30 and TRBJ2-7; 10 bases fit TRBD1. Germline lookup yields CDR1 GTSNPN and CDR2 SVGIG (reference sequence). The CDR3 has 14 amino acids. V lost 3 bases to trimming and J lost 3 bases; unmatched junction nucleotides: 5. The CDR3 DNA is TGTGCCTGGAGGGGGGACAGGGGACTCTACGAGCAGTACTTC. Protein sequence: CAWRGDRGLYEQYF.

The gene calls are TRBV4-1 and TRBJ2-6, with D perhaps matching TRBD1 (6 bases). V gave up 3 bases and J gave up 0 bases, with 15 bases separating them. The CDR3 consists of 18 residues. Germline V CDR1 and CDR2: MGHRA, YSYEKL. The CDR3 DNA sequence: TGCGCCAGCAGCCAGACAGGCAGGGGCTTCTCTGGGGCCAACGTCCTGACTTTC. Translating it yields CASSQTGRGFSGANVLTF.

This sequence joins TRBV7-2 and TRBJ2-3; no clear D. Germline values: CDR1 SGHTA, CDR2 FQGNSA. Trimming left V 5 bases short and J 0 bases short, with 9 bases between. CDR3 length: 14 amino acids. In nucleotides, the CDR3 is TGTGCCAGCAGCCCTATTCCTAGCACAGATACGCAGTATTTT. Protein product: CASSPIPSTDTQYF.